This T cell receptor beta chain was obtained from a study of T cells in Graves' hyperthyroidism and ophthalmopathy. Overall study: Upon initial diagnosis and before any treatment, peripheral blood was collected.

Findings and caveats of the study: A model of 13 V-J features distinguished ophthalmopathy from stable hyperthyroidism.

Reasons for excluding patients were uncontrolled infection, other autoimmune disease, pregnancy or lactation. On this clonotype: The antigen remains undetermined. At one end the junction does not follow the germline gene, possibly because of a read error.

The germline CDR1 and CDR2 sequences are SSHAT and FNYEAQ (reference sequence). The CDR3 runs 14 residues. There were TCR beta CDR3 regions amplified from RNA transcripts. HTBI primers were the set used in a first-round RT-PCR of the TCR CDR3. One entry per CDR3 protein, called by TCRdb with MiXCR from the multiplex PCR reads. Of 450,000 to 500,000 distinct CDR3 sequences listed, 20% to 25% are singletons. The rearrangement joins TRBV7-7 to TRBJ2-7, with 7 bases identical to TRBD1. The TCR was taken from a woman between 65 and 79 years old with Graves' ophthalmopathy. The specimen was blood. CDR3 in amino acids: CASSRDRDGHEQYF. The DNA for the CDR3 is TGTGCTAGCAGCCGAGACAGGGATGGGCACGAGCAGTACTTC.